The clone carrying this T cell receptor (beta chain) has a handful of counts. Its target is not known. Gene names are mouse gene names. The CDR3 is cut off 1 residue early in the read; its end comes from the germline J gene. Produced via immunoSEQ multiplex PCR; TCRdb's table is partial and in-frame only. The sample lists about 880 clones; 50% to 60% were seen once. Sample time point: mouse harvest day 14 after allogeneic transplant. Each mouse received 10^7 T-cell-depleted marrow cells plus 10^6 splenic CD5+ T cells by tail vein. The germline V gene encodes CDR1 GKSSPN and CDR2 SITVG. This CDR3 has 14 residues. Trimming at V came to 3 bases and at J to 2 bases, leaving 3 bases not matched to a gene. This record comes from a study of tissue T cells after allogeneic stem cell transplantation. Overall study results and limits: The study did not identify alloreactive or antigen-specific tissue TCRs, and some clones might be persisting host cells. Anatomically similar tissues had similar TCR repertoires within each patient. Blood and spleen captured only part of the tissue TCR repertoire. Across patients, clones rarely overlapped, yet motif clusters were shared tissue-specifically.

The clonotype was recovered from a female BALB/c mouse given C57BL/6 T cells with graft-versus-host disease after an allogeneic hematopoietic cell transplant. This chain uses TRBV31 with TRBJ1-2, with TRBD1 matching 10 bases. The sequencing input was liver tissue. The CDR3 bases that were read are TGTGCCTGGAGGCGACAGGGGGCGAACTCCGACTACACC. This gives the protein CAWRRQGANSDYT. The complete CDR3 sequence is CAWRRQGANSDYTF. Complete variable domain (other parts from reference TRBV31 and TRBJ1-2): AQTIHQWPVAEIKAVGSPLSLGCTIKGKSSPNLYWYWQATGGTLQQLFYSITVGQVESVVQLNLSASRPKDDQFILSTEKLLLSHSGFYLCAWRRQGANSDYTFGSGTRLLVI.